The 27 T cell receptor beta chains given below trace back to one sample, sequenced in a study of shared clonotypes between healthy human individuals. Assay used: immunoSEQ multiplex PCR; TCRdb lists only in-frame clones, some missing. Of 1.5 million to 2.5 million clones detected, approximately 94% appear once; the ten largest clones hold 1% to 1.5%. The naive CD8 population came from CD45RO-negative cells selected for CCR7, without terminally differentiated effector memory CD45RA+ cells. Input material: naive CD8+ T cells sorted from blood. The receptors come from a man aged 18 to 29 in good health.

V usage is TRBV4-1 and J usage is TRBJ2-3; TRBD2 aligns across 10 bases. V lost 0 bases, J lost 8 bases, and 11 bases stayed unmatched. The CDR3 runs 17 residues. Germline assignment: CDR1 MGHRA and CDR2 YSYEKL. Written as DNA, the CDR3 is TGCGCCAGCAGCCAAGAGGCTAGCGGGAGCTACATTTTTACGCAGTATTTT. Translating it yields CASSQEASGSYIFTQYF.

The CDR3, as DNA: TGTGCCAGCAGTCGACCTGGGACAGGGTATAGCCTGGATGAGCAGTTCTTC. This sequence encodes CASSRPGTGYSLDEQFF. The chain recombines TRBV7-8 with TRBJ2-1; 9 bases line up with TRBD1. This CDR3 is 17 amino acids long. The V and J ends lost 6 bases and 8 bases, in that order; junction bases with no gene match: 17. Germline V gene data show CDR1 as SGHVS and CDR2 as FQNEAQ.

The CDR3 DNA is TGTGCCAGCAGCCCACCTCTGCGGGAGGATTCCTACGAGCAGTACTTC. This translates into CASSPPLREDSYEQYF. The V call is TRBV11-1, the J call TRBJ2-7, with 8 bases that match TRBD2. Germline V gives CDR1 SGHAT, CDR2 FQDESV (reference sequence). CDR3 length: 16 amino acids. After removal of 5 bases from V and 1 base from J, the junction contained 10 bases not matched to a gene.

The genes are TRBV11-2 and TRBJ2-1; D possibly corresponds to TRBD1 (5 bases). Trimming left V 1 base short and J 10 bases short, with 11 bases between. The CDR3 is 13 amino acids. CDR1 is SGHAT, CDR2 FQNNGV, per germline. The CDR3 sequence is CASSLVGAREQFF. The CDR3 DNA follows: TGTGCCAGCAGCTTAGTTGGGGCCAGGGAGCAGTTCTTC. Supplemented by reference TRBV11-2 and TRBJ2-1, the full variable domain reads EAGVAQSPRYKIIEKRQSVAFWCNPISGHATLYWYQQILGQGPKLLIQFQNNGVVDDSQLPKDRFSAERLKGVDSTLKIQPAKLEDSAVYLCASSLVGAREQFFGPGTRLTVL.

In this sample, this clone turned up once. Other DNA variants within this sample encode the same CDR3. The chain employs TRBV27 and TRBJ1-1; D is perhaps TRBD1 (5 bases). The CDR3 length is 13 residues. V was clipped by 3 bases and J by 3 bases, with 8 bases between them. Germline lookup yields CDR1 MNHEY and CDR2 SMNVEV (reference sequence). The CDR3 loop is CASSFLGDTEAFF. The CDR3 DNA reads as TGTGCCAGCAGTTTCTTAGGGGACACTGAAGCTTTCTTT.

The chain carries TRBV4-1 and TRBJ2-7, with TRBD2 identical over 7 bases. The CDR3 covers 13 residues. From germline, CDR1 is MGHRA and CDR2 YSYEKL. The V gene end was trimmed by 4 bases and the J gene end by 7 bases; junction bases not matched to a gene: 7. DNA for the CDR3: TGCGCCAGCAGCCCTCGGATAGCGGGTGAGCAGTACTTC. It specifies CASSPRIAGEQYF.

The chain uses TRBV7-8 and TRBJ2-5; TRBD2 matches at 12 bases. From germline, CDR1 is SGHVS and CDR2 FQNEAQ. The length of the CDR3 is 18 residues. The trim removed 3 bases at V and 2 bases at J, leaving 10 bases unmatched. CDR3 DNA sequence: TGTGCCAGCAGCTTTGGACTAGCGGGGAACGAACTGCAAGAGACCCAGTACTTC. This codes for CASSFGLAGNELQETQYF.

The CDR3: CASSLGFSGNYEQYF. The CDR3 DNA is TGTGCCAGCAGCTTAGGTTTTAGCGGAAACTACGAGCAGTACTTC. V usage is TRBV13 and J usage is TRBJ2-7, with D possibly being TRBD2 (6 bases). The V gene lost 0 bases and the J gene lost 3 bases, with 12 bases spanning the gap. Germline V gene data show CDR1 as PRHDT and CDR2 as FYEKMQ (reference sequence). The CDR3 extends over 15 amino acids. Using reference TRBV13 and TRBJ2-7 for the parts outside the CDR3, the full variable domain is AAGVIQSPRHLIKEKRETATLKCYPIPRHDTVYWYQQGPGQDPQFLISFYEKMQSDKGSIPDRFSAQQFSDYHSELNMSSLELGDSALYFCASSLGFSGNYEQYFGPGTRLTVT.

As to this clone: The same CDR3 also results from other DNA sequences found in this sample. The V call is TRBV5-6, the J call TRBJ2-7; 9 bases line up with TRBD1. This CDR3 is 14 amino acids long. Germline lookup yields CDR1 SGHDT and CDR2 YYEEEE. V lost 4 bases to trimming and J lost 3 bases; unmatched junction nucleotides: 5. This CDR3 is CASSLGQGFYEQYF. The CDR3 DNA reads as TGTGCCAGCAGCCTAGGACAGGGGTTCTACGAGCAGTACTTC.

Only one count was recorded for this clone. This sequence joins TRBV30 and TRBJ1-4; 7 bases agree with TRBD1. The J segment lost 8 bases and the V segment lost 4 bases, leaving 13 bases of the junction unmatched. This CDR3 contains 15 residues. Germline V gene sequence: CDR1 GTSNPN, CDR2 SVGIG (reference sequence). CDR3 sequence: CAWNQFGQEGEKLFF. DNA of the CDR3: TGTGCCTGGAATCAATTTGGACAGGAGGGAGAAAAACTGTTTTTT.

The chain couples TRBV18 to TRBJ2-5; D might be TRBD1 or TRBD2, each matching 5 bases. Trimming removed 6 bases at V and 2 bases at J, with 16 bases between. This CDR3 has 15 amino acids. The V gene's germline CDR1 is KGHSH and CDR2 LQKENI. CDR3: CASSLRWDPQETQYF. The DNA for the CDR3 is TGTGCCAGCTCCCTCCGGTGGGACCCTCAAGAGACCCAGTACTTC.

CDR3 bases: TGTGCCAGCAGTTACGAGTGGTCCACAGATACGCAGTATTTT. It yields the protein CASSYEWSTDTQYF. V is TRBV6-6 and J is TRBJ2-3; D is unresolved. Germline CDR1 is MNHNY and CDR2 is SVGAGI (reference sequence). This CDR3 has 14 residues. Trimming took 2 bases from V and 2 from J, leaving 8 bases between them.

This clone was observed once. The chain joins TRBV6-5 to TRBJ1-6; TRBD1 is a possible D gene (5 bases). The CDR3 is 15 residues long. Trimming took 2 bases from V and 8 from J, leaving 13 bases between them. CDR1 is MNHEY and CDR2 is SVGAGI in the germline V gene. CDR3 DNA: TGTGCCAGCAGTTACGGTTCAGGGTCGGATTCACCCCTCCACTTT. This encodes CASSYGSGSDSPLHF.

This sequence joins TRBV4-3 and TRBJ2-7; 9 bases agree with TRBD2. With V trimmed by 0 bases and J by 0 bases, 3 bases remained unmatched. CDR1 is LGHNA and CDR2 is YSLEER in the germline V gene. This CDR3 has 16 amino acids. The chain's CDR3 is CASSQDPLAGSYEQYF. The CDR3 DNA sequence: TGCGCCAGCAGCCAAGATCCACTAGCGGGCTCCTACGAGCAGTACTTC.

The table lists this clone with a few counts. This same CDR3 is encoded by further DNA sequences in the sample. V is TRBV13 and J is TRBJ2-5, with 8 bases lining up with TRBD1. From germline, CDR1 is PRHDT and CDR2 FYEKMQ (reference sequence). This CDR3 spans 14 amino acids. The V and J ends lost 3 bases and 3 bases, in that order; junction bases with no gene match: 3. For the CDR3, the DNA is TGTGCCAGCAGCTTCGGACAGGGAGAAGAGACCCAGTACTTC. This translates into CASSFGQGEETQYF.

The chain joins TRBV6-5 to TRBJ2-3; 12 nucleotides align to TRBD2. J lost 3 bases, V lost 6 bases, and 1 base had no gene match. In germline, CDR1 is MNHEY, CDR2 SVGAGI. This CDR3 has 14 residues. The CDR3 here is CASRGTSGTDTQYF. The CDR3 DNA is TGTGCCAGCAGAGGGACTAGCGGGACAGATACGCAGTATTTT.

V usage is TRBV27 and J usage is TRBJ2-3, with TRBD1 identical over 11 bases. Germline lookup yields CDR1 MNHEY and CDR2 SMNVEV (reference sequence). There are 16 residues in the CDR3. J gave up 4 bases and V 3 bases, and 6 bases lay outside the gene matches. CDR3 DNA sequence: TGTGCCAGCAGTTTCTGGACAGGGGGCTTTGCAGATACGCAGTATTTT. Protein product: CASSFWTGGFADTQYF.

V usage is TRBV5-6 and J usage is TRBJ1-2; D gene unclear. The CDR3 totals 14 residues. Trimming cost V 2 bases and J 0 bases, with 8 bases left between them. The germline V gene has CDR1 SGHDT and CDR2 YYEEEE. The CDR3, as DNA: TGTGCCAGCAGCTTTTTAGTGGCTAACTATGGCTACACCTTC. Protein product: CASSFLVANYGYTF.

This chain connects TRBV2 to TRBJ1-4, with TRBD1 matching over 7 bases. The CDR3 covers 15 residues. The V and J ends lost 7 bases and 0 bases, in that order; junction bases with no gene match: 5. CDR1 SNHLY and CDR2 FYNNEI come from the germline V gene. CDR3 sequence reads: CASNRDSTTNEKLFF. Written as DNA, the CDR3 is TGTGCCAGCAACCGGGACAGTACAACTAATGAAAAACTGTTTTTT.

The chain joins TRBV28 to TRBJ2-7; D perhaps matches TRBD1 (5 bases). The length of the CDR3 is 14 residues. The germline V and J ends were trimmed by 5 bases and 2 bases, with 13 bases remaining between them. From germline, CDR1 is MDHEN and CDR2 SYDVKM. CDR3 loop: CASSPQGYPYEQYF. The CDR3 DNA sequence: TGTGCCAGCAGTCCGCAGGGATACCCCTACGAGCAGTACTTC.

With regard to this clone: Other DNA variants within this sample encode the same CDR3. The chain couples TRBV7-6 to TRBJ2-7; D gene unclear. Germline V lookup: CDR1 SGHVS, CDR2 FNYEAQ. The V and J ends lost 0 bases and 0 bases respectively, with 3 bases between them. The CDR3 is 13 amino acids. Written as DNA, the CDR3 is TGTGCCAGCAGCTTAGCGGTCTCCTACGAGCAGTACTTC. Its translation is CASSLAVSYEQYF.

The rearrangement uses TRBV7-9 and TRBJ1-2; D uncertain. Germline V lookup: CDR1 SEHNR, CDR2 FQNEAQ (reference sequence). Trimming shortened V by 1 base and J by 4 bases, and 10 bases separated the two germline ends. The CDR3 runs 14 residues. CDR3 in DNA: TGTGCCAGCAGCTTAGGGACCACCACCTATGGCTACACCTTC. Residues: CASSLGTTTYGYTF.

This clone was picked up one time. V gene TRBV4-2 combines with J gene TRBJ1-6; 8 bases are shared with TRBD1. V lost 1 base to trimming and J lost 2 bases; unmatched junction nucleotides: 1. This CDR3 comprises 16 residues. CDR1 is LGHNA and CDR2 is YNFKEQ in the germline V gene. The CDR3 sequence is CASSQGTGPYNSPLHF. CDR3 coding DNA: TGTGCCAGCAGCCAAGGGACAGGGCCCTATAATTCACCCCTCCACTTT.

The chain employs TRBV4-1 and TRBJ2-1; 8 bases agree with TRBD1. The V and J ends lost 4 bases and 3 bases, in that order; junction bases with no gene match: 5. The CDR3 is 15 amino acids. CDR1 and CDR2 from the germline V gene are MGHRA and YSYEKL. CDR3 residues: CASSLRQGYYNEQFF. Written as DNA, the CDR3 is TGCGCCAGCAGCCTACGACAGGGGTACTACAATGAGCAGTTCTTC.

This clone was counted only a few times. The V gene is TRBV25-1, the J gene TRBJ1-1; D is possibly TRBD1 (6 bases). V was shortened by 7 bases and J by 7 bases, with 10 bases between the two germline ends. Germline loops: CDR1 MGHDK, CDR2 SYGVNS. The CDR3 covers 11 residues. The CDR3 sequence is CASIGGLEAFF. CDR3 DNA sequence: TGTGCCAGCATCGGGGGGCTTGAAGCTTTCTTT.

In its sample, this clone was seen once. The chain couples TRBV5-1 to TRBJ1-1; no firm D call. The CDR3 loop spans 13 amino acids. V was trimmed by 2 bases and J by 4 bases, leaving 9 bases between them. Germline CDR1 reads SGHRS; CDR2 reads YFSETQ. CDR3 protein: CASSFASGTEAFF. CDR3 DNA: TGCGCCAGCAGCTTCGCGAGTGGCACTGAAGCTTTCTTT.

The V and J genes are TRBV4-3 and TRBJ1-4, with TRBD1 matching 7 bases. CDR1 LGHNA and CDR2 YSLEER come from the germline V gene. There are 16 residues in the CDR3. V shed 0 bases, J shed 4 bases, and the junction held 5 bases outside the gene matches. This CDR3 is CASSQEWTGLNEKLFF. DNA for the CDR3: TGCGCCAGCAGCCAAGAATGGACAGGTCTTAATGAAAAACTGTTTTTT.